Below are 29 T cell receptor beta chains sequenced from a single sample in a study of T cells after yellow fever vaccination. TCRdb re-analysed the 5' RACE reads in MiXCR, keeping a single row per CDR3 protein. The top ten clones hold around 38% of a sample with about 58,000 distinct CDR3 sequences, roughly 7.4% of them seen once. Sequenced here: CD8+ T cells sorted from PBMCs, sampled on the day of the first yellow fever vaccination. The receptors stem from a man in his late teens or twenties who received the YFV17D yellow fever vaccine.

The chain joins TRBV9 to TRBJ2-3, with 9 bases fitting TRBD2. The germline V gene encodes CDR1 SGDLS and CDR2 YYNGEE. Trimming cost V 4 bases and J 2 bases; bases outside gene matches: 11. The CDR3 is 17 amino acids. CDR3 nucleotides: TGTGCCAGCAGCTCGTTAGGGACTAGCAGATTCACAGATACGCAGTATTTT. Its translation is CASSSLGTSRFTDTQYF. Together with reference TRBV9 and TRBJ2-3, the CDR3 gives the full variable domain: DSGVTQTPKHLITATGQRVTLRCSPRSGDLSVYWYQQSLDQGLQFLIQYYNGEERAKGNILERFSAQQFPDLHSELNLSSLELGDSALYFCASSSLGTSRFTDTQYFGPGTRLTVL.

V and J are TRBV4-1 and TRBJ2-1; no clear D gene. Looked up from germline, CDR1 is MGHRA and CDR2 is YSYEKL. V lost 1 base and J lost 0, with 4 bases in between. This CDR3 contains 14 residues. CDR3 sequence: CASSQGISYNEQFF. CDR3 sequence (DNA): TGCGCCAGCAGCCAAGGGATCTCCTACAATGAGCAGTTCTTC.

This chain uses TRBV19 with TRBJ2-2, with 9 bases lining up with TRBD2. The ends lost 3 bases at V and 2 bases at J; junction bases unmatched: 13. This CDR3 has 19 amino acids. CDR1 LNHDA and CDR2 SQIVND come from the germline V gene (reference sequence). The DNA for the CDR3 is TGTGCCAGTAGTATCTTCCCCCCTAGCGGGGACCTAAACACCGGGGAGCTGTTTTTT. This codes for CASSIFPPSGDLNTGELFF. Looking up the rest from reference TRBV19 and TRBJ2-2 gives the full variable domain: DGGITQSPKYLFRKEGQNVTLSCEQNLNHDAMYWYRQDPGQGLRLIYYSQIVNDFQKGDIAEGYSVSREKKESFPLTVTSAQKNPTAFYLCASSIFPPSGDLNTGELFFGEGSRLTVL.

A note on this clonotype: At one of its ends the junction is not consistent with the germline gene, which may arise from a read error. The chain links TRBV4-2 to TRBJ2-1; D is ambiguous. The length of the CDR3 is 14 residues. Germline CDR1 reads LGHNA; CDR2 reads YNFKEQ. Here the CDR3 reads CAISPARQHNEQFF. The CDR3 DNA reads TGTGCCATCAGCCCCGCGCGCCAGCACAATGAGCAGTTCTTC.

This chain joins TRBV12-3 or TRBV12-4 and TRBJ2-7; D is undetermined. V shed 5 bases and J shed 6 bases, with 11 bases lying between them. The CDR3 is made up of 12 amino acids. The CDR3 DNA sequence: TGTGCCAGCAGTGACGAGTCGGGCGAGCAGTACGTC. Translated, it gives CASSDESGEQYV.

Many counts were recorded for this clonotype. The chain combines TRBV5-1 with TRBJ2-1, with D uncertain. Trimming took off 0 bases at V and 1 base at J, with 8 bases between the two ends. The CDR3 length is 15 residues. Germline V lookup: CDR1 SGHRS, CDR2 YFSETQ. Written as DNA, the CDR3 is TGCGCCAGCAGCTTGGGACCCTGGTCCTACAATGAGCAGTTCTTC. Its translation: CASSLGPWSYNEQFF.

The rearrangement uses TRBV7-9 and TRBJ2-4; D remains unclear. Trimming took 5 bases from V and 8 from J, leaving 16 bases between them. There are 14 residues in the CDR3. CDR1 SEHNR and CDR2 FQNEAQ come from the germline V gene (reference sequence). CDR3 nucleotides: TGTGCCAGCAGCCCTAGACTGGGATTGGACATTCAGTACTTC. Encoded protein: CASSPRLGLDIQYF.

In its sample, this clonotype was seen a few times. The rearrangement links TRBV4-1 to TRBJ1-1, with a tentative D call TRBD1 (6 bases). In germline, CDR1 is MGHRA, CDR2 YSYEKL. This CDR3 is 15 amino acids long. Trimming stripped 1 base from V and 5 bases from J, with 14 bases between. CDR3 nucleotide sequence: TGCGCCAGCAGCCAAGGGGACACCTTTGGAACTGAAGCTTTCTTT. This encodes CASSQGDTFGTEAFF.

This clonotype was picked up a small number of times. CDR3 sequence (DNA): TGCAGTGCAGATGGCCGCCGTCAAACAGGGGGCGCGTCCACTGAAGCTTTCTTT. Protein sequence: CSADGRRQTGGASTEAFF. The V gene is TRBV20-1, the J gene TRBJ1-1; 9 bases map to TRBD1. This CDR3 is 18 amino acids long. Looked up from germline, CDR1 is DFQATT and CDR2 is SNEGSKA (reference sequence). The J segment lost 4 bases and the V segment lost 6 bases, leaving 21 bases of the junction unmatched.

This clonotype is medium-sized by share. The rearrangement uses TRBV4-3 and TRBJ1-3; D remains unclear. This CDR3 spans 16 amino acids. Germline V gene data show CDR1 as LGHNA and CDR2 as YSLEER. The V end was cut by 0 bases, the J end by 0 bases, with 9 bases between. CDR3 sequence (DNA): TGCGCCAGCAGCCAAGATGGGGAATCCTCTGGAAACACCATATATTTT. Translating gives CASSQDGESSGNTIYF.

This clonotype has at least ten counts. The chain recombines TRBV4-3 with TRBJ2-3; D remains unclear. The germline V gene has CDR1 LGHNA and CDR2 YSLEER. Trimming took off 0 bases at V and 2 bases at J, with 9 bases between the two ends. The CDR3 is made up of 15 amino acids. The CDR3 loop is CASSQEWGFTDTQYF. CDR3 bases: TGCGCCAGCAGCCAAGAATGGGGATTCACAGATACGCAGTATTTT.

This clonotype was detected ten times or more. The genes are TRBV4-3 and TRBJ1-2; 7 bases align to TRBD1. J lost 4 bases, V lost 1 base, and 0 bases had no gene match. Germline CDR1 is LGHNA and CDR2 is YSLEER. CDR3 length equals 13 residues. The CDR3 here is CASSQAGGYGYTF. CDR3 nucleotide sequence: TGCGCCAGCAGCCAAGCAGGGGGCTATGGCTACACCTTC.

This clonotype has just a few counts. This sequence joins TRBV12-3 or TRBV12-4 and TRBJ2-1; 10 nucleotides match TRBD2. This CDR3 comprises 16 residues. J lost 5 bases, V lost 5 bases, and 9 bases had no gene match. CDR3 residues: CASSPQRGGRHNEQFF. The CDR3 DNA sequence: TGTGCCAGCAGTCCCCAGCGGGGGGGCAGACACAATGAGCAGTTCTTC.

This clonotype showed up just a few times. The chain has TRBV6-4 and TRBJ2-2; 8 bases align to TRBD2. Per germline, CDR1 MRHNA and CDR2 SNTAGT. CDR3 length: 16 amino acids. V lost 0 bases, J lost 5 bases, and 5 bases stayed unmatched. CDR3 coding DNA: TGTGCCAGCAGTGACTCAACAAGCGGGGGAACCGGGGAGCTGTTTTTT. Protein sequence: CASSDSTSGGTGELFF.

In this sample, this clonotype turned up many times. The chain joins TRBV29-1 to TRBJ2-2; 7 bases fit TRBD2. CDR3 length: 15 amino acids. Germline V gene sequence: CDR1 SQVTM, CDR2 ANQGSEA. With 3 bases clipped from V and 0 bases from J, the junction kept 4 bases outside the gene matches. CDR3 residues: CSVDISGANTGELFF. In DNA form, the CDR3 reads TGCAGCGTTGACATCAGCGGGGCGAACACCGGGGAGCTGTTTTTT.

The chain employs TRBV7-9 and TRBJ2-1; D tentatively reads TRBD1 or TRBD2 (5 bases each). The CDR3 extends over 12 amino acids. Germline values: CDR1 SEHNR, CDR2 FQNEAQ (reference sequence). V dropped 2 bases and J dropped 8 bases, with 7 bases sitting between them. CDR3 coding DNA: TGTGCCAGCAGCTTAAGAGGGGATGAGCAGTTCTTC. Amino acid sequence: CASSLRGDEQFF.

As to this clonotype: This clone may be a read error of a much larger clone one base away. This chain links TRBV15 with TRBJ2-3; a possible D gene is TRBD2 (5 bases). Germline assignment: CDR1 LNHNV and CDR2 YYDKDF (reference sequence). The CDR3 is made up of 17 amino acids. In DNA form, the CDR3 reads TGTGCCATCAGCAGAGATCTGATGCAGGACTCACACGGGACGCAGTATTTT. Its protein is CAISRDLMQDSHGTQYF.

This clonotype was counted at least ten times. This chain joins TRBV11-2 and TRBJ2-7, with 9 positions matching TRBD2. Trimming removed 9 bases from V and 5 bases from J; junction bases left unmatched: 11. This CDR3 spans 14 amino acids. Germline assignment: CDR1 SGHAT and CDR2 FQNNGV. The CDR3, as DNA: TGTGCCAGGAGGTCCGGGACTAGCCGCCACGAGCAGTACTTC. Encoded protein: CARRSGTSRHEQYF.

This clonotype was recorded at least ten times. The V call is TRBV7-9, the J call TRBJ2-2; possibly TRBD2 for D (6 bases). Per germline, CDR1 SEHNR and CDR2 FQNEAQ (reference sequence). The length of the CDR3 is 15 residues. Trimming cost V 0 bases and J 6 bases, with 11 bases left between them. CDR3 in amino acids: CASSLASGGPGELFF. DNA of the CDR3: TGTGCCAGCAGCTTAGCTAGCGGAGGACCCGGGGAGCTGTTTTTT.

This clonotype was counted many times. The CDR3 DNA is TGCGCCAGCAGAGCCGGTGCCCCCTTAGATACGCAGTATTTT. Translating it yields CASRAGAPLDTQYF. This sequence joins TRBV5-1 and TRBJ2-3; D ambiguous. From germline, CDR1 is SGHRS and CDR2 YFSETQ. CDR3 length: 14 amino acids. With 5 bases removed from V and 5 bases from J, the gap between germline ends came to 15 bases.

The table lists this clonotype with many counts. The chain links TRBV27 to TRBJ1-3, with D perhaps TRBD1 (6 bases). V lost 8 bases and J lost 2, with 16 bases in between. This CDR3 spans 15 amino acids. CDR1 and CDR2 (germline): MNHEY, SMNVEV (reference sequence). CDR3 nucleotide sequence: TGTGCCAGCGCCTTAACAGGGAACCCTGGAAACACCATATATTTT. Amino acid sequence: CASALTGNPGNTIYF.

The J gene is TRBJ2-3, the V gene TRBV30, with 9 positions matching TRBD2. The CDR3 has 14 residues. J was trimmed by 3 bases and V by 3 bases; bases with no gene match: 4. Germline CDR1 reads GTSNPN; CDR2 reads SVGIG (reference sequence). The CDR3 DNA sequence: TGTGCCTGGAGCATTAGCGGGGGAACAGATACGCAGTATTTT. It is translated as CAWSISGGTDTQYF.

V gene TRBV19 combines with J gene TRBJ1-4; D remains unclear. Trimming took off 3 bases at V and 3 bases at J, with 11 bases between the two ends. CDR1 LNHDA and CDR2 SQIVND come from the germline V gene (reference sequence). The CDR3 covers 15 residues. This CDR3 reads CASSMNPGPNEKLFF. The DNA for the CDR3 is TGTGCCAGTAGTATGAACCCCGGGCCTAATGAAAAACTGTTTTTT.

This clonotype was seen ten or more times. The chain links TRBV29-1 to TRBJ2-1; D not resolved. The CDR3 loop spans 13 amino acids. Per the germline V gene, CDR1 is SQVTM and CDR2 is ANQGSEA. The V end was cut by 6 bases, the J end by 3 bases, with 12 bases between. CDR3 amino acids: CSVTPSGYNEQFF. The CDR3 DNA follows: TGCAGCGTGACCCCGTCGGGCTACAATGAGCAGTTCTTC.

As DNA, the CDR3 is TGTGCCAGCAGCCGGACAGGGCTGAATGCTGGAAACACCATATATTTT. Amino acid sequence: CASSRTGLNAGNTIYF. J is TRBJ1-3 and V is TRBV7-2; 8 bases align to TRBD1. The CDR3 is 16 residues long. Germline V lookup: CDR1 SGHTA, CDR2 FQGNSA. The V and J ends lost 5 bases and 2 bases, in that order; junction bases with no gene match: 8.

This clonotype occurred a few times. CDR3 DNA sequence: TGTGCCAGCAGCCTAGGACAGATTTCACCCCTCCACTTT. It encodes CASSLGQISPLHF. The chain recombines TRBV7-6 with TRBJ1-6; possible D gene TRBD1, 6 bases. This CDR3 spans 13 amino acids. From germline, CDR1 is SGHVS and CDR2 FNYEAQ. Trimming removed 5 bases from V and 9 bases from J, with 11 bases in between.

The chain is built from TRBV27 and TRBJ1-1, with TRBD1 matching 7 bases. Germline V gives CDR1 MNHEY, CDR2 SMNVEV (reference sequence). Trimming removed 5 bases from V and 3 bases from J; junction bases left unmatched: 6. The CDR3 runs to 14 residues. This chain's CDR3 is CASSARGRDTEAFF. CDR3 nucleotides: TGTGCCAGCAGTGCGAGGGGGCGAGACACTGAAGCTTTCTTT.

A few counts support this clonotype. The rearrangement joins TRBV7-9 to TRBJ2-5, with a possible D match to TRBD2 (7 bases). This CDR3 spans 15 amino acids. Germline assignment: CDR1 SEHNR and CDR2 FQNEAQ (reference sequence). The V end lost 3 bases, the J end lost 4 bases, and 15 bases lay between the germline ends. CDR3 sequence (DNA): TGTGCCAGCAGCTTTACGGGGGGACAAGGAGAGACCCAGTACTTC. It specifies CASSFTGGQGETQYF.

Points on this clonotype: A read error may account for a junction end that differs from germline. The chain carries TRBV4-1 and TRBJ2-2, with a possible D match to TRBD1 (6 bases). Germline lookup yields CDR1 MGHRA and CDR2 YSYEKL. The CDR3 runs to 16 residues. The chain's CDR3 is CASSQVLGGDTGALFF. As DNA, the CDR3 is TGCGCCAGCAGCCAAGTACTAGGGGGAGACACCGGGGCGCTGTTTTTT.